This is a list of T cell receptor beta chains from one sample in a study of shared clonotypes between healthy human individuals. Assay: immunoSEQ multiplex PCR; the TCRdb copy retains only in-frame clones and omits some. In the table there are 1.4 million to 1.5 million clones, more than 95% of which are singletons. Sequencing was done on a sample of naive CD4+ T cells sorted from blood. All receptors derive from a man younger than 45 in good health. CDR3s include the opening cysteine and the closing phenylalanine or tryptophan. The D gene is left open where the match is weak. Expanded clones are given a class, and other clones once, few, many or no size at all.

>TRBV27|TRBJ2-2|TRBD2|-
CASSLWLAGGITGELFF
TGTGCCAGCAGTTTATGGTTAGCGGGAGGGATAACCGGGGAGCTGTTTTTT
>TRBV5-1|TRBJ2-7|-|-
CASSSGNGYEQYF
TGCGCCAGCAGCTCGGGGAACGGCTACGAGCAGTACTTC
>TRBV7-3|TRBJ2-7|TRBD2|-
CASSLIWQGGSGRAFDEQYF
TGTGCCAGCAGCTTAATCTGGCAGGGAGGGAGCGGGAGGGCCTTTGACGAGCAGTACTTC
>TRBV6-5|TRBJ2-1|TRBD2|-
CASSYPGLAGDEQFF
TGTGCCAGCAGTTACCCCGGACTAGCGGGAGATGAGCAGTTCTTC
>TRBV5-1|TRBJ2-7|-|-
CASSLVDSTYEQYF
TGCGCCAGCAGCTTGGTGGACAGTACCTACGAGCAGTACTTC
>TRBV2|TRBJ2-7|TRBD2|once
CASKERGMGEQYF
TGTGCCAGCAAGGAGCGGGGAATGGGCGAGCAGTACTTC
>TRBV11-2|TRBJ1-1|TRBD1|once
CASSPRGLSTEAFF
TGTGCCAGCAGCCCCAGGGGGCTAAGCACTGAAGCTTTCTTT
>TRBV19|TRBJ1-2|TRBD1|-
CASSRDRDFGYTF
TGTGCCAGTAGTAGGGACAGGGATTTTGGCTACACCTTC
>TRBV19|TRBJ2-7|-|-
CASSIDPGVYEQYF
TGTGCCAGTAGTATAGATCCAGGGGTCTACGAGCAGTACTTC
>TRBV5-4|TRBJ1-1|TRBD1|-
CASSLDRGTTEAFF
TGTGCCAGCAGCTTAGACAGGGGGACCACTGAAGCTTTCTTT
>TRBV7-2|TRBJ1-1|-|-
CASSQGHLTEAFF
TGTGCCAGCAGCCAGGGACACCTCACTGAAGCTTTCTTT
>TRBV7-7|TRBJ2-3|TRBD2|-
CASSTGLAGTDTQYF
TGTGCTAGCAGCACGGGACTAGCAGGAACAGATACGCAGTATTTT
>TRBV30|TRBJ1-2|TRBD1|-
CAWSGEQGEVVGDGYTF
TGTGCCTGGAGTGGTGAACAGGGGGAAGTGGTGGGCGATGGCTACACCTTC
>TRBV19|TRBJ2-6|TRBD1|-
CASNARTGNSGANVLTF
TGTGCCAGTAACGCCCGGACAGGGAACTCTGGGGCCAACGTCCTGACTTTC
>TRBV28|TRBJ2-3|-|-
CASSPYRAGPQALTDTQYF
TGTGCCAGCAGTCCTTATAGGGCGGGGCCCCAAGCACTCACAGATACGCAGTATTTT
>TRBV7-9|TRBJ1-3|-|-
CASSLALPGPTSGNTIYF
TGTGCCAGCAGCTTAGCCCTCCCTGGACCTACCTCTGGAAACACCATATATTTT
>TRBV28|TRBJ2-3|-|-
CASSLWGVGTDTQYF
TGTGCCAGCAGTTTATGGGGGGTCGGCACAGATACGCAGTATTTT
>TRBV6-4|TRBJ1-5|-|-
CASSDSISQPQHF
TGTGCCAGCAGTGACTCGATTTCTCAGCCCCAGCATTTT
>TRBV19|TRBJ1-1|-|-
CASSIVGLGEAFF
TGTGCCAGTAGTATAGTCGGACTTGGGGAAGCTTTCTTT
>TRBV6-5|TRBJ1-4|-|once
CASSYGPYEKLFF
TGTGCCAGCAGTTACGGGCCCTATGAAAAACTGTTTTTT
>TRBV5-6|TRBJ2-3|-|-
CASSLGGPSTDTQYF
TGTGCCAGCAGCTTGGGCGGACCTAGCACAGATACGCAGTATTTT
>TRBV14|TRBJ2-3|-|-
CASSPAGTQYF
TGTGCCAGCAGCCCCGCCGGTACGCAGTATTTT